The sequence of this T cell receptor beta chain was determined in a study of blood T cell repertoires in COVID-19. Overall study: The United States, Italy and Spain were the sources of the acute and convalescent COVID-19 samples. Nucleic acid was either cDNA or gDNA, and it came from T cells, B-cell-depleted T cells, or PBMCs.

Original data processing: Counts of nucleated cells, estimated from reference gene primer amplification, were obtained. Data came from immunoSEQ multiplex PCR; TCRdb stores just in-frame clones and leaves some out. Clone size and V and J calls were adopted from that table, with D and trimming inferred from the DNA. The sample carries about 150,000 clones, about nine tenths recorded once. Germline values: CDR1 SGHRS, CDR2 YFSETQ. V gave up 3 bases and J gave up 2 bases, with 13 bases separating them. The CDR3 runs 15 residues. The V and J genes are TRBV5-1 and TRBJ2-3; maybe TRBD2 (6 bases). This TCR was recovered from a man of 80 years or more with acute or convalescent COVID-19. Material: peripheral blood. The CDR3 region has the DNA TGCGCCAGCAGCTCGGGAGTAAAACTCACAGATACGCAGTATTTT. This translates into CASSSGVKLTDTQYF.